This TCR beta chain came from a study of blood T cell repertoires in COVID-19. Assay used: immunoSEQ multiplex PCR; TCRdb lists only in-frame clones, some missing. In the table there are more than 150,000 clones, roughly 90% of which are singletons. This clone appeared a few times. Sequencing was performed on peripheral blood. The TCR comes from a man in his 60s with acute or convalescent COVID-19.

The CDR3 sequence: CASSLDGSRSKEQYF. The CDR3 DNA reads TGTGCCAGCAGCTTAGATGGTAGCCGGTCAAAAGAGCAGTACTTC. The V gene is TRBV7-6, the J gene TRBJ2-7; D not certain. V lost 1 base, J lost 7 bases, and 17 bases lay in between. The CDR3 runs to 15 residues. Per the germline V gene, CDR1 is SGHVS and CDR2 is FNYEAQ.